The rows below give T cell receptor beta chains drawn from one sample of a study of blood T cells in healthy people across ages. In TCRdb, the 5' RACE reads were re-called with MiXCR into one record per CDR3 protein. Of about 770,000 distinct CDR3 sequences in the sample, around 43% were seen once. Sequenced input: blood. The receptors derive from a man aged 55 to 70 in good health. Both conserved end residues are part of each CDR3. A D gene is named only where the DNA matches it firmly. Not all rows give a size; the values are once, few, many and, for expanded clones, a class.

v_gene,abundance,d_gene,j_gene,CDR3aa,CDR3nt
TRBV5-1,few,TRBD2,TRBJ2-3,CASSLQRDGFTDTQYF,TGCGCCAGCAGCTTACAGCGGGACGGATTCACAGATACGCAGTATTTT
TRBV7-9,NA,TRBD2,TRBJ2-5,CASSSGLGMRETQYF,TGTGCCAGCAGCTCGGGACTAGGAATGAGAGAGACCCAGTACTTC
TRBV11-1,NA,TRBD1,TRBJ2-7,CASSHRDRRLNEQYF,TGTGCCAGCAGCCACCGGGACAGGAGACTCAATGAGCAGTACTTC
TRBV9,NA,NA,TRBJ2-5,CASSVADSHSVTQYF,TGTGCCAGCAGCGTAGCCGACTCCCACTCGGTGACCCAGTACTTC
TRBV27,few,NA,TRBJ1-6,CASSIGNSPLHF,TGTGCCAGCAGCATCGGAAATTCACCCCTCCACTTT
TRBV6-2/TRBV6-3,NA,NA,TRBJ1-2,CASSYLDASYYGYTF,TGTGCCAGCAGTTACCTTGACGCATCCTACTATGGCTACACCTTC
TRBV9,NA,NA,TRBJ2-2,CASSVGEQAPNTGELFF,TGTGCCAGCAGCGTAGGTGAGCAGGCTCCGAACACCGGGGAGCTGTTTTTT
TRBV14,NA,TRBD1,TRBJ2-5,CASSQGQAAPYF,TGTGCCAGCAGCCAGGGACAGGCTGCGCCGTACTTC
TRBV7-2,NA,TRBD1,TRBJ2-7,CASSLVETGYEQYF,TGTGCCAGCAGCTTAGTTGAGACAGGGTACGAGCAGTACTTC
TRBV20-1,few,NA,TRBJ2-3,CSVGADTQYF,TGCAGTGTCGGGGCAGATACGCAGTATTTT
TRBV20-1,NA,TRBD1,TRBJ1-2,CSARGRDRGNYGYTF,TGCAGTGCTAGAGGCCGGGACAGGGGCAACTATGGCTACACCTTC
TRBV2,few,NA,TRBJ1-2,CASSEGAGQDNYGYTF,TGTGCCAGCAGTGAAGGGGCTGGGCAGGATAACTATGGCTACACCTTC
TRBV20-1,NA,NA,TRBJ1-2,CSATTNYGYTF,TGCAGTGCTACTACCAACTATGGCTACACCTTC
TRBV20-1,NA,NA,TRBJ1-4,CSARDSGPNEKLFF,TGCAGTGCTAGAGATTCGGGACCAAATGAAAAACTGTTTTTT
TRBV20-1,NA,NA,TRBJ1-1,CSARDYGGMNTEAFF,TGCAGTGCTAGAGATTATGGCGGAATGAACACTGAAGCTTTCTTT
TRBV5-1,NA,NA,TRBJ2-1,CASSLVSDSNNEQFF,TGCGCCAGCAGCTTGGTTTCAGACTCCAACAATGAGCAGTTCTTC
TRBV7-6,few,NA,TRBJ2-5,CASSLSGGNRKTQYF,TGTGCCAGCAGCTTGTCAGGGGGGAATCGAAAGACCCAGTACTTC
TRBV10-3,NA,NA,TRBJ2-3,CAISEPKTTSTTQYF,TGTGCCATCAGTGAGCCAAAAACTACTAGCACCACGCAGTATTTT
TRBV9,NA,TRBD1,TRBJ2-5,CASSARTGEKTQYF,TGTGCCAGCAGCGCCCGGACAGGGGAAAAGACCCAGTACTTC
TRBV10-3,NA,NA,TRBJ2-5,CAISEGRGKETQYF,TGTGCCATCAGTGAGGGCAGGGGTAAAGAGACCCAGTACTTC
TRBV11-2,NA,NA,TRBJ2-1,CASSSSQGSRNEQFF,TGTGCCAGCAGCTCCTCACAGGGATCTAGGAATGAGCAGTTCTTC
TRBV5-8,many,NA,TRBJ2-1,CASSLVRRANYNEQFF,TGTGCCAGCAGCTTGGTCCGCAGGGCGAACTACAATGAGCAGTTCTTC
TRBV5-4,NA,TRBD2,TRBJ2-3,CASSYIAGMNTDTQYF,TGTGCCAGCAGCTATATAGCGGGGATGAACACAGATACGCAGTATTTT